This T cell receptor (beta chain) was identified in a study of T-cell reconstitution after alpha-beta-depleted transplantation in children. On this clonotype itself: The antigen is undetermined.

V trimming: 3 bases; J trimming: 5 bases; junction bases outside the gene matches: 9. CDR3 length equals 16 residues. Germline CDR1 reads SGHRS; CDR2 reads YFSETQ. The TCRbeta library incorporated unique molecular identifiers. TCRdb itself ran the PCR reads through MiXCR, one entry per CDR3 protein. The sample yields hundreds of thousands of distinct CDR3 sequences, approximately 7.3% seen once. Study-wide findings and caveats: A year had passed since transplant, and T-cell counts and diversity by then came mostly from newly produced T cells.

Source: peripheral blood, taken 360 days after TCRalphabeta/CD19-depleted stem cell transplant. This chain joins TRBV5-1 and TRBJ2-3; the match to TRBD2 covers 10 bases. The origin of this receptor is a female patient aged 2-10 years who had a stem cell transplant for Fanconi anemia, so the T cells may come from the graft donor. CDR3 region: CASSSILAGAVDTQYF. CDR3 nucleotide sequence: TGCGCCAGCAGCTCGATTCTAGCGGGGGCAGTAGATACGCAGTATTTT. The variable domain in full, completed from reference TRBV5-1 and TRBJ2-3, reads KAGVTQTPRYLIKTRGQQVTLSCSPISGHRSVSWYQQTPGQGLQFLFEYFSETQRNKGNFPGRFSGRQFSNSRSEMNVSTLELGDSALYLCASSSILAGAVDTQYFGPGTRLTVL.